This paragraph reports one TCR beta chain. In the same sample, other DNA sequences code for this CDR3. RNA extraction and reverse transcription yielded cDNA as sequencing template. Method: immunoSEQ multiplex PCR; TCRdb's copy keeps in-frame clones and lacks some. The table records 150,000 to 200,000 clones, 60% of them present only once. Treatment indicated: oral pan-JAK inhibitor, 5-10 mg twice daily. These data come from a study of CD8+ T cells in alopecia areata. This CDR3 is 13 amino acids long. Per germline, CDR1 SGDLS and CDR2 YYNGEE. The V gene lost 0 bases and the J gene lost 6 bases, with 7 bases spanning the gap.

This chain uses TRBV9 with TRBJ1-5; no firm D call. The source is a human donor with alopecia areata. The sequencing here drew on CD4+ T cells sorted from blood, taken at week 24, from a patient treated with tofacitinib. CDR3 residues: CASSVGGSQPQHF. CDR3 nucleotide sequence: TGTGCCAGCAGCGTAGGGGGAAGTCAGCCCCAGCATTTT.